This T cell receptor (beta chain) was identified in a study of blood T cell repertoires in COVID-19. Trimming cost V 5 bases and J 3 bases, with 14 bases left between them. The germline CDR1 and CDR2 sequences are LGHNA and YNFKEQ. CDR3 size: 14 residues. Profiling relied on immunoSEQ multiplex PCR, and the TCRdb table lists in-frame clones only, not all of them. The profile shows 200,000 to 300,000 clones, roughly 80% of them singletons. The gene calls are TRBV4-2 and TRBJ2-7; D is perhaps TRBD1 (6 bases). Specimen: peripheral blood. The TCR was taken from an elderly woman with acute or convalescent COVID-19. CDR3 in amino acids: CASSSTLDSYEQYF. As DNA, the CDR3 is TGTGCCAGCAGCTCAACCTTGGACAGCTACGAGCAGTACTTC.